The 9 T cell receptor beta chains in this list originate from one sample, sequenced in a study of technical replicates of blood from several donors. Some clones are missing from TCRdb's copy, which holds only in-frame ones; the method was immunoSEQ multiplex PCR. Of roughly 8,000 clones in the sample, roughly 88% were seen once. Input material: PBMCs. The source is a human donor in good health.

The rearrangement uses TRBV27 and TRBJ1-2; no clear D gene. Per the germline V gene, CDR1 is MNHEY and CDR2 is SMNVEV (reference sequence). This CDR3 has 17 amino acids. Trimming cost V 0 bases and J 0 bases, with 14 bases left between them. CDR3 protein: CASSLSPPGGANYGYTF. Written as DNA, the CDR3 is TGTGCCAGCAGTTTATCGCCCCCCGGCGGAGCTAACTATGGCTACACCTTC.

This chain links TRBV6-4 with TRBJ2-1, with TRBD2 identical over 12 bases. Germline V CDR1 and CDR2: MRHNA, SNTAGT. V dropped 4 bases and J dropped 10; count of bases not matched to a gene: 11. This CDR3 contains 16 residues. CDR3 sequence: CASSVAGTSGPGEQFF. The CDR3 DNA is TGTGCCAGCAGTGTGGCCGGGACTAGCGGGCCTGGGGAGCAGTTCTTC.

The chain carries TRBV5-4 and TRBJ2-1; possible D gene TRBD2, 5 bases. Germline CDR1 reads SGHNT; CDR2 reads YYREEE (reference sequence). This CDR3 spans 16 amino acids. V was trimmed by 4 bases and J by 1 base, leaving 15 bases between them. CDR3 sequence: CASSELITGSYNEQFF. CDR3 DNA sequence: TGTGCCAGCAGCGAACTAATCACGGGGTCCTACAATGAGCAGTTCTTC.

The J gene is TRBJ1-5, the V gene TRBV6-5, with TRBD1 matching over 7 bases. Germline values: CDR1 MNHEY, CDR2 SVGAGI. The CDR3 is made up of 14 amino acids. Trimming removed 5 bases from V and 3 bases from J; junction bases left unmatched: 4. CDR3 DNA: TGTGCCAGCAGTCCACAGGGGTACAATCAGCCCCAGCATTTT. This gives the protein CASSPQGYNQPQHF.

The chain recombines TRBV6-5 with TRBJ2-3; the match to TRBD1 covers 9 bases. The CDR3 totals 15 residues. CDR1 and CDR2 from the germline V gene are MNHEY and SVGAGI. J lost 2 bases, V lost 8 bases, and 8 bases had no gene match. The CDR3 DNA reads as TGTGCCAGCCGCCTGGGACAGGGTGACACAGATACGCAGTATTTT. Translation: CASRLGQGDTDTQYF.

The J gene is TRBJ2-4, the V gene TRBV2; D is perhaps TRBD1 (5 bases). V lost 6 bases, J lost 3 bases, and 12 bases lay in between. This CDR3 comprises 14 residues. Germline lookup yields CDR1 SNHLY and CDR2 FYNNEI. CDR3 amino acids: CASSETGDKNIQYF. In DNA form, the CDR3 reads TGTGCCAGCAGCGAAACAGGAGACAAAAACATTCAGTACTTC.

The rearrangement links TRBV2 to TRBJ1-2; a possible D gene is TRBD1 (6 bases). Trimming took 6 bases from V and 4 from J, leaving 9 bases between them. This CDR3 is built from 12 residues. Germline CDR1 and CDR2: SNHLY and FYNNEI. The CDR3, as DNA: TGTGCCAGCAGGAGGACAGCCTATGGCTACACCTTC. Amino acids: CASRRTAYGYTF.

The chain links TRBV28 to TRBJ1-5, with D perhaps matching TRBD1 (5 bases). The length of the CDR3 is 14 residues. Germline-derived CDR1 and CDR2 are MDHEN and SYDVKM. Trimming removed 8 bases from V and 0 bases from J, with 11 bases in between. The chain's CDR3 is CASRQFLSNQPQHF. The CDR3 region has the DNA TGTGCCAGCCGACAGTTTCTTAGCAATCAGCCCCAGCATTTT.

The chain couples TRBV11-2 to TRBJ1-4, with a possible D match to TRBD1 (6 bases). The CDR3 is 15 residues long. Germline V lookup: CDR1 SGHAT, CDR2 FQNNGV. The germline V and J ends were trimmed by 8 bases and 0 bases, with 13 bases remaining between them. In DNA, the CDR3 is TGTGCCAGCGGTGACGGGACAACAACTAATGAAAAACTGTTTTTT. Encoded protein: CASGDGTTTNEKLFF.